This TCR beta chain was recovered during a study of blood T cell repertoires in COVID-19. Study-wide background: Nucleic acid was either cDNA or gDNA, and it came from T cells, B-cell-depleted T cells, or PBMCs.

The authors' processing: Amplification from reference gene primers served as the basis for estimated nucleated cell counts. Repertoires were generated with immunoSEQ multiplex PCR, while TCRdb's copy carries only in-frame clones and drops some. V, J and clone size are taken as reported in that table, and D and trimming were inferred from the DNA itself. The repertoire holds roughly 100,000 clones, with over 70% as singletons. The sample taken for sequencing was peripheral blood. This TCR derives from a woman older than 75 with acute or convalescent COVID-19.

This CDR3 reads CATLGTSGMRQFF. As DNA, the CDR3 is TGTGCCACCCTAGGGACTAGCGGGATGAGGCAGTTCTTC. The rearrangement links TRBV18 to TRBJ2-1; TRBD2 aligns across 13 bases. CDR3 length equals 13 residues. The V gene end was trimmed by 10 bases and the J gene end by 12 bases; junction bases not matched to a gene: 9. Germline CDR1 KGHSH, CDR2 LQKENI.